This record covers a single T cell receptor beta chain. The antigen is undetermined. The data are from a study of cytomegalovirus exposure and HLA in healthy donors. Whole-study findings and limits: Presence/absence analyses assumed roughly uniform sequencing depth across donors. TCR beta chains associated with HLA were, in a later analysis, more clonally expanded than equally common others. According to a later analysis, donors in an Asian-associated ancestry cluster reportedly had fewer N-insertions than the roughly 720-donor mean. Earlier findings revealed that most TCR beta V segments proved productive either about 87% or about 30% of the time.

CDR3 length: 15 residues. CDR1 and CDR2 (germline): SGHKS, YYEKEE (reference sequence). The V gene end was trimmed by 4 bases and the J gene end by 6 bases; junction bases not matched to a gene: 10. The PCR used 60 Vbeta and 13 Jbeta primers. Generated by immunoSEQ multiplex PCR, the TCRdb table keeps only in-frame clones and is missing some. The sample includes 85,000 to 100,000 clones, about nine tenths of them seen just once. The sample consisted of PBMCs. The V call is TRBV5-5, the J call TRBJ2-7, with 10 bases matching TRBD1. The receptor comes from a man aged 18 to 30 in good health and CMV-seronegative. The CDR3 DNA reads TGTGCCAGCAGCGTTTCCGGGACAGGGGTATTCGAGCAGTACTTC. This translates into CASSVSGTGVFEQYF.